Below, 20 T cell receptor beta chains from the same sample are listed, as sequenced in a study of blood T cell repertoires in COVID-19. The table came from immunoSEQ multiplex PCR; TCRdb's copy has only in-frame clones and leaves some out. In the table there are about 200,000 clones, about 83% of which are singletons. Material for sequencing was peripheral blood. Receptor source: a woman in her fifties or sixties with active or convalescent COVID-19.

V gene TRBV27 combines with J gene TRBJ1-1; 8 nucleotides align to TRBD1. CDR3 size: 15 residues. Germline V CDR1 and CDR2: MNHEY, SMNVEV (reference sequence). V lost 6 bases to trimming and J lost 4 bases; unmatched junction nucleotides: 10. CDR3 loop: CASRGGQGAGTEAFF. The CDR3 DNA is TGTGCCAGCAGGGGAGGACAGGGTGCAGGCACTGAAGCTTTCTTT.

The J gene is TRBJ2-7, the V gene TRBV9; possibly TRBD1 for D (6 bases). This CDR3 spans 12 amino acids. V lost 3 bases to trimming and J lost 6 bases, with 10 bases between them. Germline V gene sequence: CDR1 SGDLS, CDR2 YYNGEE. The CDR3 loop is CASSASTGEQYF. The CDR3 DNA follows: TGTGCCAGCAGCGCGTCGACAGGCGAGCAGTACTTC.

This clone was detected once. The rearrangement uses TRBV23-1 and TRBJ1-1; D is unclear. TRBV23-1 falls under the ORF class, with uncertain function. The CDR3 consists of 15 residues. V dropped 2 bases and J dropped 1 base, with 11 bases sitting between them. The CDR3 coding sequence is TGCGCCAGCAGTCAAAATGGGCCCAGGAACACTGAAGCTTTCTTT. Its protein is CASSQNGPRNTEAFF.

The J gene is TRBJ1-3, the V gene TRBV6-5; D is ambiguous. In germline, CDR1 is MNHEY, CDR2 SVGAGI. CDR3 size: 16 residues. V was pared by 0 bases and J by 0 bases, with 9 bases between. The CDR3 DNA reads as TGTGCCAGCAGTTACTCGGCGGGAGTCTCTGGAAACACCATATATTTT. Translating gives CASSYSAGVSGNTIYF.

This clone was seen a single time. Here the CDR3 DNA reads TGTGCCAGCAGCCAGGAGGGGTTGAACACTGAAGCTTTCTTT. Translation gives CASSQEGLNTEAFF. V and J are TRBV14 and TRBJ1-1, with D possibly being TRBD1 (5 bases). CDR3 length equals 14 residues. V dropped 3 bases and J dropped 0 bases, with 8 bases sitting between them. The germline gives CDR1 SGHDN, CDR2 FVKESK.

The chain has TRBV28 and TRBJ1-5; 8 positions agree with TRBD1. Germline lookup yields CDR1 MDHEN and CDR2 SYDVKM. This CDR3 has 14 residues. V shed 6 bases, J shed 4 bases, and the junction held 5 bases outside the gene matches. The CDR3 DNA sequence: TGTGCCAGCAGGCACAGGGGGATGAATCAGCCCCAGCATTTT. Protein sequence: CASRHRGMNQPQHF.

This clone has a handful of counts. The chain combines TRBV19 with TRBJ2-5, with 16 nucleotides matching TRBD2. The CDR3 sequence is 17 residues long. The germline V gene has CDR1 LNHDA and CDR2 SQIVND (reference sequence). After removal of 8 bases from V and 5 bases from J, the junction contained 11 bases not matched to a gene. This chain's CDR3 is CASSGTSGGAEAETQYF. The CDR3 bases are TGTGCCAGTTCCGGGACTAGCGGGGGGGCCGAGGCGGAGACCCAGTACTTC.

As for this clone: The same CDR3 is also encoded by other DNA sequences in this sample. This chain joins TRBV9 and TRBJ1-2; TRBD1 aligns across 8 bases. The CDR3 runs to 14 residues. In germline, CDR1 is SGDLS, CDR2 YYNGEE. J lost 2 bases, V lost 2 bases, and 2 bases had no gene match. The CDR3 DNA sequence: TGTGCCAGCAGCGTTGGACAGGGAAACTATGGCTACACCTTC. Translating it yields CASSVGQGNYGYTF.

The rearrangement links TRBV6-1 to TRBJ2-6; D possibly corresponds to TRBD1 (5 bases). Trimming left V 4 bases short and J 1 base short, with 14 bases between. CDR1 is MNHNS, CDR2 SASEGT, per germline. The CDR3 extends over 17 amino acids. The DNA of the CDR3 is TGTGCCAGCAGTGGGCCCCTGGGGCGTTCTGGGGCCAACGTCCTGACTTTC. Protein: CASSGPLGRSGANVLTF.

The genes are TRBV18 and TRBJ1-1; TRBD1 matches 9 bases. Trimming at V came to 4 bases and at J to 5 bases, leaving 5 bases not matched to a gene. Germline-derived CDR1 and CDR2 are KGHSH and LQKENI. This CDR3 region has 14 residues. CDR3: CASSLGQGLTEAFF. The DNA of the CDR3 is TGTGCCAGCTCACTAGGACAGGGGCTTACTGAAGCTTTCTTT.

This chain joins TRBV11-2 and TRBJ1-2; D is perhaps TRBD1 (6 bases). Germline V gene data show CDR1 as SGHAT and CDR2 as FQNNGV. V was trimmed by 0 bases and J by 4 bases, leaving 15 bases between them. The length of the CDR3 is 16 residues. CDR3 residues: CASSLDGAGATYGYTF. Here the CDR3 DNA reads TGTGCCAGCAGCTTAGATGGGGCAGGGGCCACCTATGGCTACACCTTC.

Worth noting for this clone: One junction end does not reproduce the germline sequence, and a read error may be involved. The V gene is TRBV9, the J gene TRBJ1-1; D gene ambiguous. Germline CDR1 is SGDLS and CDR2 is YYNGEE. CDR3 length: 14 amino acids. DNA for the CDR3: TGTGCCAGCAGCCTAACCGCGGGGAACCCTGAAGCTTTCTTT. As protein: CASSLTAGNPEAFF.

The V call is TRBV6-5, the J call TRBJ1-1, with TRBD1 as a possible D gene (6 bases). Per germline, CDR1 MNHEY and CDR2 SVGAGI. Trimming took off 7 bases at V and 8 bases at J, with 14 bases between the two ends. CDR3 length equals 12 residues. CDR3 residues: CASTRQGTEAFF. Here the CDR3 DNA reads TGTGCCAGCACCCGGCAGGGGACAGAAGCTTTCTTT.

This chain links TRBV24-1 with TRBJ2-1; 7 bases map to TRBD2. The CDR3 loop spans 13 amino acids. From germline, CDR1 is KGHDR and CDR2 SFDVKD. The V and J ends lost 5 bases and 9 bases, in that order; junction bases with no gene match: 6. The DNA for the CDR3 is TGTGCCACCAGTGGGGGGAGGGCCTTTGAGCAGTTCTTC. It is translated as CATSGGRAFEQFF.

The V and J genes are TRBV11-2 and TRBJ2-5; TRBD2 matches at 9 bases. CDR3 size: 18 residues. The V gene end was trimmed by 4 bases and the J gene end by 2 bases; junction bases not matched to a gene: 14. Germline CDR1 is SGHAT and CDR2 is FQNNGV. The CDR3 loop is CASSSERVGRGGQETQYF. As DNA, the CDR3 is TGTGCCAGCAGCTCCGAACGTGTAGGGCGGGGGGGACAAGAGACCCAGTACTTC.

This chain links TRBV2 with TRBJ1-4, with D maybe TRBD1 (5 bases). CDR1 and CDR2 from the germline V gene are SNHLY and FYNNEI. The CDR3 covers 14 residues. V shed 6 bases and J shed 7 bases, with 15 bases lying between them. In DNA form, the CDR3 reads TGTGCCAGCAGAACAGGCGGGGCAAGTGAAAAACTGTTTTTT. Amino acid sequence: CASRTGGASEKLFF. Full variable domain (outside the CDR3, taken from reference TRBV2 and TRBJ1-4): EPEVTQTPSHQVTQMGQEVILRCVPISNHLYFYWYRQILGQKVEFLVSFYNNEISEKSEIFDDQFSVERPDGSNFTLKIRSTKLEDSAMYFCASRTGGASEKLFFGSGTQLSVL.

This chain links TRBV25-1 with TRBJ1-5; D unclear. Per the germline V gene, CDR1 is MGHDK and CDR2 is SYGVNS. This CDR3 contains 13 residues. Trimming removed 0 bases at V and 9 bases at J, with 9 bases between. The CDR3 spells CASSEYNSGPQHF. Written as DNA, the CDR3 is TGTGCCAGCAGTGAATATAACTCGGGGCCCCAGCATTTT.

This clone was found once. The chain links TRBV18 to TRBJ2-1; maybe TRBD2 (8 bases). CDR3 size: 17 residues. Deletions cut 8 bases from V and 0 bases from J, with 20 bases between. Germline loops: CDR1 KGHSH, CDR2 LQKENI. The CDR3 loop reads CASRGGTGQSSYNEQFF. The CDR3 DNA follows: TGTGCCAGCCGGGGGGGGACGGGACAGAGCTCCTACAATGAGCAGTTCTTC. The full variable domain, rest sourced from reference TRBV18 and TRBJ2-1, is NAGVMQNPRHLVRRRGQEARLRCSPMKGHSHVYWYRQLPEEGLKFMVYLQKENIIDESGMPKERFSAEFPKEGPSILRIQQVVRGDSAAYFCASRGGTGQSSYNEQFFGPGTRLTVL.

A few counts support this clone. The rearrangement uses TRBV4-2 and TRBJ2-7, with D possibly being TRBD1 (5 bases). Germline V CDR1 and CDR2: LGHNA, YNFKEQ. The ends were cut back, 2 bases at V and 0 bases at J, with 11 bases in the middle. The CDR3 runs to 15 residues. CDR3 DNA: TGTGCCAGCAGCCAAACAGGTGCAAGCTCCTACGAGCAGTACTTC. It encodes CASSQTGASSYEQYF.

The rearrangement links TRBV2 to TRBJ2-5; tentatively, D is TRBD2 (6 bases). Germline V gene sequence: CDR1 SNHLY, CDR2 FYNNEI. The CDR3 is 13 amino acids. V was shortened by 5 bases and J by 1 base, with 8 bases between the two germline ends. The CDR3 sequence: CASSWDFQETQYF. The CDR3 DNA is TGTGCCAGCAGTTGGGACTTCCAAGAGACCCAGTACTTC.